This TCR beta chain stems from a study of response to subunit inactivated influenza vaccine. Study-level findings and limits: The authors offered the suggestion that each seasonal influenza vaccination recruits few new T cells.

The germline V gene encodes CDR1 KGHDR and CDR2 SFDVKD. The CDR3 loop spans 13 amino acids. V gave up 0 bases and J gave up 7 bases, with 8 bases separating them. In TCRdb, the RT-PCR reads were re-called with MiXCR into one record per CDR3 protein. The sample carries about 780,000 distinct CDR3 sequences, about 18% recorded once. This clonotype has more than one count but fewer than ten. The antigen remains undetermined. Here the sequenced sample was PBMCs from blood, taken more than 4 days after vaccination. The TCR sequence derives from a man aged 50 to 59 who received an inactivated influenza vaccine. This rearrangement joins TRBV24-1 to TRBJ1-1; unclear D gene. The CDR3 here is CATSDLSGREAFF. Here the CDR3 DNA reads TGTGCCACCAGTGATTTGTCCGGCCGTGAAGCTTTCTTT.